The T cell receptor (beta chain) described here comes from a study of post-analysis software for immune sequencing data. Carried by the TCR beta cDNA libraries were unique molecular identifiers. Each CDR3 protein gets one entry after TCRdb re-called the PCR reads with MiXCR. The repertoire includes more than 500,000 distinct CDR3 sequences, 34% of them detected once, and roughly 6% sits in the top ten. The CDR3 has 16 amino acids. Trimming at V came to 2 bases and at J to 4 bases, leaving 5 bases not matched to a gene. CDR1 and CDR2 from the germline V gene are SGDLS and YYNGEE. This clonotype occurred a few times. Its antigen is as yet unknown. Study-wide results and caveats: TRBV segments more frequent in patients than in controls numbered five and included TRBV5-6, TRBV5-1 and TRBV20-1. The study found significantly lower normalized Chao1 diversity in multiple sclerosis patients than in controls.

The specimen sequenced was blood. The chain has TRBV9 and TRBJ2-5; 13 bases fit TRBD2. This TCR was sampled from a girl between 2 and 17 years old with multiple sclerosis. In DNA form, the CDR3 reads TGTGCCAGCAGCGTCCAGACTAGCGGGGGGAGAGAGACCCAGTACTTC. Amino acids: CASSVQTSGGRETQYF.